The next 16 T cell receptor beta chains were all read from a single sample in a study of blood T cell repertoires in COVID-19. The repertoire was sequenced with immunoSEQ multiplex PCR; TCRdb's copy has only in-frame clones and lacks some. The repertoire includes a few hundred thousand clones, 88% of them detected once, and 0.75% to 1% sits in the top ten. The sequenced material came from PBMCs or T cells enriched from blood (not recorded which). The receptors shown here come from a woman in her 30s who had recovered from COVID-19.

The J gene is TRBJ2-2, the V gene TRBV28; 8 nucleotides match TRBD1. The CDR3 covers 17 residues. Germline V gene data show CDR1 as MDHEN and CDR2 as SYDVKM. V lost 7 bases, J lost 5 bases, and 15 bases stayed unmatched. CDR3 residues: CASTLRPGRGRTGELFF. Written as DNA, the CDR3 is TGTGCCAGCACCTTACGACCGGGCAGGGGGCGAACCGGGGAGCTGTTTTTT. The entire variable domain, with the rest obtained from reference TRBV28 and TRBJ2-2, is as follows: DVKVTQSSRYLVKRTGEKVFLECVQDMDHENMFWYRQDPGLGLRLIYFSYDVKMKEKGDIPEGYSVSREKKERFSLILESASTNQTSMYLCASTLRPGRGRTGELFFGEGSRLTVL.

This sequence joins TRBV14 and TRBJ2-7; perhaps TRBD1 as D (5 bases). V shed 2 bases and J shed 6 bases, with 8 bases lying between them. The CDR3 covers 12 residues. Germline V gene lookup returns CDR1 SGHDN and CDR2 FVKESK. The CDR3 protein is CASSQTTGEQYF. DNA for the CDR3: TGTGCCAGCAGCCAAACCACAGGCGAGCAGTACTTC.

This chain links TRBV19 with TRBJ1-1, with a possible D match to TRBD1 (6 bases). V lost 9 bases to trimming and J lost 4 bases, with 18 bases between them. CDR1 is LNHDA, CDR2 SQIVND, per germline (reference sequence). The CDR3 loop spans 14 amino acids. The CDR3: CASRRGEGSTEAFF. CDR3 sequence (DNA): TGTGCCAGCCGAAGGGGGGAGGGCTCCACTGAAGCTTTCTTT.

The chain employs TRBV6-1 and TRBJ1-1, with D tentatively TRBD1 (5 bases). V was pared by 2 bases and J by 1 base, with 14 bases between. The CDR3 spans 16 residues. Germline V gene sequence: CDR1 MNHNS, CDR2 SASEGT. CDR3 bases: TGTGCCAGCAGTGAAAAGACAGACCCAAAGAACACTGAAGCTTTCTTT. It translates to CASSEKTDPKNTEAFF.

This clone was seen only once. The chain combines TRBV4-1 with TRBJ2-1; D remains ambiguous. The germline gives CDR1 MGHRA, CDR2 YSYEKL. The CDR3 extends over 13 amino acids. V was pared by 5 bases and J by 4 bases, with 9 bases between. In DNA, the CDR3 is TGCGCCAGCAGCGCTAACTCATACAATGAGCAGTTCTTC. This translates into CASSANSYNEQFF.

The chain links TRBV23-1 to TRBJ1-2; tentatively, D is TRBD1 (5 bases). TRBV23-1 is labeled an ORF, and its function is uncertain. The germline V and J ends were trimmed by 4 bases and 4 bases, with 13 bases remaining between them. The CDR3 is made up of 14 amino acids. The CDR3 loop is CASSLMTEVYGYTF. CDR3 DNA: TGCGCCAGCAGTCTGATGACAGAAGTCTATGGCTACACCTTC.

This rearrangement joins TRBV18 to TRBJ1-2, with 7 bases aligning to TRBD1. Germline CDR1 and CDR2: KGHSH and LQKENI. The CDR3 extends over 12 amino acids. Unmatched junction bases numbered 2, after V lost 3 bases and J lost 7 bases. CDR3 nucleotides: TGTGCCAGCTCACCCGGGACAGCTGGCTACACCTTC. It specifies CASSPGTAGYTF.

CDR3 loop: CASRGPLMSTEAFF. CDR3 in DNA: TGTGCCAGTAGGGGGCCCCTAATGAGTACTGAAGCTTTCTTT. This chain links TRBV11-3 with TRBJ1-1, with 7 bases identical to TRBD1. The junction had 12 bases not matched to a gene; V was cut back by 9 bases and J by 5 bases. Germline V gives CDR1 SGHNT, CDR2 YENEEA. The CDR3 is 14 residues long.

The gene calls are TRBV30 and TRBJ1-1; D unresolved. Germline V gene data show CDR1 as GTSNPN and CDR2 as SVGIG (reference sequence). The length of the CDR3 is 13 residues. Trimming took 3 bases from V and 4 from J, leaving 12 bases between them. CDR3 sequence: CAWRPVFGTEAFF. CDR3 DNA sequence: TGTGCCTGGAGACCGGTTTTTGGCACTGAAGCTTTCTTT.

V is TRBV24-1 and J is TRBJ2-1; TRBD1 agrees at 7 bases. Looked up from germline, CDR1 is KGHDR and CDR2 is SFDVKD. Germline trimming cut 9 bases from V and 6 bases from J; bases unmatched to any gene: 10. The CDR3 covers 14 residues. The CDR3 region is CATGTRDSRNEQFF. CDR3 DNA sequence: TGTGCCACCGGCACCCGGGACAGCCGCAATGAGCAGTTCTTC.

The chain joins TRBV4-3 to TRBJ1-2, with D possibly being TRBD1 (5 bases). The CDR3 extends over 13 amino acids. Germline-derived CDR1 and CDR2 are LGHNA and YSLEER. Deletions cut 1 base from V and 5 bases from J, with 8 bases between. In DNA form, the CDR3 reads TGCGCCAGCAGCCAAGCAGGGAGGTATGGCTACACCTTC. It is translated as CASSQAGRYGYTF.

The rearrangement uses TRBV19 and TRBJ2-3; D might be TRBD1 (6 bases). Trimming cost V 7 bases and J 0 bases, with 17 bases left between them. The CDR3 runs to 16 residues. CDR1 is LNHDA, CDR2 SQIVND, per germline (reference sequence). The CDR3 DNA reads TGTGCCAGTACCAGGGGAGCCCTAACCAGCACAGATACGCAGTATTTT. Residues: CASTRGALTSTDTQYF.

The J gene is TRBJ1-4, the V gene TRBV7-3, with TRBD1 matching 12 bases. The germline CDR1 and CDR2 sequences are SGHTA and FQGTGA. The ends lost 5 bases at V and 7 bases at J; junction bases unmatched: 5. There are 15 residues in the CDR3. The DNA of the CDR3 is TGTGCCAGCAGCGGGACAGGGGGCCGTGGTGAAAAACTGTTTTTT. It specifies CASSGTGGRGEKLFF.

The rearrangement joins TRBV28 to TRBJ1-3, with a weak D call TRBD1 (6 bases). The length of the CDR3 is 15 residues. Germline V CDR1 and CDR2: MDHEN, SYDVKM. Trimming removed 3 bases from V and 2 bases from J, with 11 bases in between. CDR3 DNA sequence: TGTGCCAGCAGTTTTAGGGGGGGCGCTGGAAACACCATATATTTT. It yields the protein CASSFRGGAGNTIYF.

The chain is built from TRBV7-8 and TRBJ1-2; 8 bases align to TRBD1. The CDR3 has 16 residues. J was trimmed by 3 bases and V by 5 bases; bases with no gene match: 11. CDR1 and CDR2 from the germline V gene are SGHVS and FQNEAQ. The CDR3 DNA reads TGTGCCAGCAGCGCTAGACAGGGGCTACCCCACTATGGCTACACCTTC. Translating gives CASSARQGLPHYGYTF. The full variable domain, in which reference TRBV7-8 and TRBJ1-2 provide the parts outside the CDR3, is GAGVSQSPRYKVAKRGQDVALRCDPISGHVSLFWYQQALGQGPEFLTYFQNEAQLDKSGLPSDRFFAERPEGSVSTLKIQRTQQEDSAVYLCASSARQGLPHYGYTFGSGTRLTVV.

The chain joins TRBV3-1 (or the pseudogene TRBV3-2) to TRBJ2-1, with D perhaps TRBD2 (6 bases). The germline gives CDR1 LGHDT, CDR2 YNNKEL (reference sequence). This CDR3 region has 16 residues. Trimming removed 1 base from V and 10 bases from J, with 20 bases in between. This CDR3 is CASSQGPLMGGNEQFF. For the CDR3, the DNA is TGTGCCAGCAGCCAAGGGCCACTTATGGGGGGAAACGAGCAGTTCTTC.